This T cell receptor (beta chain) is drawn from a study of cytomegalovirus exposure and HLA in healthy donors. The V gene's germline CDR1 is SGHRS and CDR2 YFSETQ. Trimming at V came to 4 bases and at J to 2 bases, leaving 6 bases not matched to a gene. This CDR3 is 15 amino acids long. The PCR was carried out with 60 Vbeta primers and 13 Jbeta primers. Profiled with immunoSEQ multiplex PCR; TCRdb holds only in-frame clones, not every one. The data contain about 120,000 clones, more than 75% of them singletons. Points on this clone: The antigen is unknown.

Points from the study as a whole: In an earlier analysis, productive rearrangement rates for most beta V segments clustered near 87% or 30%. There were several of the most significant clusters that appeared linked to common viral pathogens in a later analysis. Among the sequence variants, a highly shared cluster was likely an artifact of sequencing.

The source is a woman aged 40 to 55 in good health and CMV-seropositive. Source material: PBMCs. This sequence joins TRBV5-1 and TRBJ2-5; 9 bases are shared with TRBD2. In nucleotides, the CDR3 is TGCGCCAGCAGCGCAACGCTAGCGGGGCAAGAGACCCAGTACTTC. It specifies CASSATLAGQETQYF.